This TCR beta chain was observed in a study of shared clonotypes between healthy human individuals. General observations from the study: On the whole, naive subsets had larger estimated richness than memory subsets had. Across a handful of donors, naive CD4 shared 5% to 6.5%, naive CD8 more than 3%, memory CD4 roughly 2.2%, memory CD8 0.35% to 0.5%.

V lost 1 base, J lost 6 bases, and 13 bases lay in between. The CDR3 sequence is 15 residues long. Germline V gene sequence: CDR1 MNHNS, CDR2 SASEGT. CD4+ cells yielded CD45RA+ naive and CD45RA-negative memory subsets. Concerning this clone itself: The antigen is unknown.

Profiled with immunoSEQ multiplex PCR; TCRdb holds only in-frame clones, not every one. The sample carries more than 200,000 clones, approximately 65% recorded once. The rearrangement uses TRBV6-1 and TRBJ1-3; D ambiguous. This sequence originates from a man aged 25 to 40 in good health. Source material: memory CD4+ T cells sorted from blood. Subset of the sample: CD45RA-negative fraction. The CDR3: CASSEVFSGANTIYF. For the CDR3, the DNA is TGTGCCAGCAGTGAAGTGTTTTCAGGAGCAAACACCATATATTTT.